This entry features one TCR beta chain sequence. Its target is not known. This specimen belongs to a study of monozygotic twins with inflammatory bowel disease. Study results and caveats: Neither one strong signal nor one clonotype associated with IBD was supported.

Germline assignment: CDR1 SGHTA and CDR2 FQGNSA. This CDR3 region has 14 residues. From the 5' RACE reads, TCRdb lists one entry per CDR3 protein and no DNA. This repertoire comprises a few hundred thousand distinct CDR3 sequences; its ten largest clones make up 2% to 3%. The chain combines TRBV7-2 with TRBJ2-7; the D gene TCRdb calls, TRBD1, cannot be checked with no DNA. The TCR was taken from a human donor with ulcerative colitis or Crohn's disease, or a healthy co-twin of an affected twin (not recorded which). Sequencing was carried out using blood. The CDR3 loop reads CASSLELGVREQYF.